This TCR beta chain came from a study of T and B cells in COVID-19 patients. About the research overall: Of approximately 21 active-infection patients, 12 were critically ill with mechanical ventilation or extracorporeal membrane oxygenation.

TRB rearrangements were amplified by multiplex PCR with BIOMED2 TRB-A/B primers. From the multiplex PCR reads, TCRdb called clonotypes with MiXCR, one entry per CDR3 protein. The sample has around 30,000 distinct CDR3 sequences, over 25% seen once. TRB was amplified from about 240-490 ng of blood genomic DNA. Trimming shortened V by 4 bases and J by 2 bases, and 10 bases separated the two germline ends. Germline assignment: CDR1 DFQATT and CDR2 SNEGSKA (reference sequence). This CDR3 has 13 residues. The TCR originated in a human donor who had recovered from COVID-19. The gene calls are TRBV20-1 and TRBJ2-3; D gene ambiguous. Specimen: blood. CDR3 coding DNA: TGCAGTGCTACGGTATTTCCCACAGATACGCAGTATTTT. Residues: CSATVFPTDTQYF.